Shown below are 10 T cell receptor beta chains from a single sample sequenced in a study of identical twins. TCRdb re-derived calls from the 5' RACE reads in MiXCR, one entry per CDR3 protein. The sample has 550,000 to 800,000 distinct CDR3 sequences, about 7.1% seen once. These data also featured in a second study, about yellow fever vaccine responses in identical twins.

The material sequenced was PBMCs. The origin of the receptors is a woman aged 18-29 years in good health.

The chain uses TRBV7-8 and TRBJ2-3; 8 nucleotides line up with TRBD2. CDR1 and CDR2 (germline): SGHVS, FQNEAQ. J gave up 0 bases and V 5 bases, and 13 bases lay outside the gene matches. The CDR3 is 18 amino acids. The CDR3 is CASSPETGGLSSTDTQYF. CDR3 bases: TGTGCCAGCAGCCCGGAAACGGGGGGGCTTTCTAGCACAGATACGCAGTATTTT.

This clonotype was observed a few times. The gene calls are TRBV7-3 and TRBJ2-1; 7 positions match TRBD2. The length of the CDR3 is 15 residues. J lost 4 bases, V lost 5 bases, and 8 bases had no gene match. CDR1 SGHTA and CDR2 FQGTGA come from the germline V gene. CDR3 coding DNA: TGTGCCAGCAGCCCAAGGGCTAGCGGATACAATGAGCAGTTCTTC. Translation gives CASSPRASGYNEQFF.

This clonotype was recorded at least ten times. In DNA, the CDR3 is TGCAGCGTACGAGCGGGTAGCGGGGGAAAAAAGACAGATACGCAGTATTTT. Translation gives CSVRAGSGGKKTDTQYF. The chain carries TRBV29-1 and TRBJ2-3; TRBD2 agrees at 9 bases. V lost 6 bases to trimming and J lost 3 bases; unmatched junction nucleotides: 16. From germline, CDR1 is SQVTM and CDR2 ANQGSEA. CDR3 size: 17 residues.

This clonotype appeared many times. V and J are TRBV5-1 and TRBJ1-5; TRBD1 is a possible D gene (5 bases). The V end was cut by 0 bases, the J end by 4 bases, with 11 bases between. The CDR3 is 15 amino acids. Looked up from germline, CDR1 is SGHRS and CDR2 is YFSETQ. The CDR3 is CASSLEGSGNQPQHF. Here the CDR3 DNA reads TGCGCCAGCAGCTTGGAGGGGTCTGGAAATCAGCCCCAGCATTTT.

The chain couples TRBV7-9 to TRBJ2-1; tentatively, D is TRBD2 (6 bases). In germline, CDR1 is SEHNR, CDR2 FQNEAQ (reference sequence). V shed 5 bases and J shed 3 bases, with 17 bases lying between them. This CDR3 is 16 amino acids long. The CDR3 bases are TGTGCCAGCAGCCGAATTCGCGGGACCAACTACAATGAGCAGTTCTTC. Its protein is CASSRIRGTNYNEQFF.

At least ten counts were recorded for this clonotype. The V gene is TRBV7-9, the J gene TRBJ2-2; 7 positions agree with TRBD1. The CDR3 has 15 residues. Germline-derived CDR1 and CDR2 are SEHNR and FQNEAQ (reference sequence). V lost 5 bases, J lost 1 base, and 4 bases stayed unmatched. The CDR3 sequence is CASSPGTENTGELFF. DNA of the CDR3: TGTGCCAGCAGCCCCGGGACAGAGAACACCGGGGAGCTGTTTTTT.

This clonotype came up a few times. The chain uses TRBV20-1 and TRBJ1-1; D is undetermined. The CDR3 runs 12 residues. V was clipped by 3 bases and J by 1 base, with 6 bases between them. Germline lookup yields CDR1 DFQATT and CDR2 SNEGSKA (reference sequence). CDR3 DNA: TGCAGTGCTAGGTGGGGGAACACTGAAGCTTTCTTT. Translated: CSARWGNTEAFF.

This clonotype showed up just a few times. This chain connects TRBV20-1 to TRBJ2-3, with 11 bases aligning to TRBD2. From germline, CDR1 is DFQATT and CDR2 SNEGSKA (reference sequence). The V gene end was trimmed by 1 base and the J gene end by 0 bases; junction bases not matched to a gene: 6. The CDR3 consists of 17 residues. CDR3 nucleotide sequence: TGCAGTGCTAGAGGACTAGCGGGAACTATTAGCACAGATACGCAGTATTTT. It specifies CSARGLAGTISTDTQYF.

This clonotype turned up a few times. In DNA, the CDR3 is TGTGCCAGCAGTCAAAGGGCTAGCGGCATTTCCCATGAGCAGTTCTTC. The encoded protein is CASSQRASGISHEQFF. V gene TRBV6-4 combines with J gene TRBJ2-1, with 7 bases lining up with TRBD2. V lost 5 bases, J lost 8 bases, and 15 bases stayed unmatched. The CDR3 totals 16 residues. Looked up from germline, CDR1 is MRHNA and CDR2 is SNTAGT.

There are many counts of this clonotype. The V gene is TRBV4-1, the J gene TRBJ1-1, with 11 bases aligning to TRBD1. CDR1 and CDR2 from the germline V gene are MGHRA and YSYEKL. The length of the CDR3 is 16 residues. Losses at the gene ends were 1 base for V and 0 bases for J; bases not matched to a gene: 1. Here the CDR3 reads CASSQGGQGVNTEAFF. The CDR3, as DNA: TGCGCCAGCAGCCAAGGGGGACAGGGGGTGAACACTGAAGCTTTCTTT.